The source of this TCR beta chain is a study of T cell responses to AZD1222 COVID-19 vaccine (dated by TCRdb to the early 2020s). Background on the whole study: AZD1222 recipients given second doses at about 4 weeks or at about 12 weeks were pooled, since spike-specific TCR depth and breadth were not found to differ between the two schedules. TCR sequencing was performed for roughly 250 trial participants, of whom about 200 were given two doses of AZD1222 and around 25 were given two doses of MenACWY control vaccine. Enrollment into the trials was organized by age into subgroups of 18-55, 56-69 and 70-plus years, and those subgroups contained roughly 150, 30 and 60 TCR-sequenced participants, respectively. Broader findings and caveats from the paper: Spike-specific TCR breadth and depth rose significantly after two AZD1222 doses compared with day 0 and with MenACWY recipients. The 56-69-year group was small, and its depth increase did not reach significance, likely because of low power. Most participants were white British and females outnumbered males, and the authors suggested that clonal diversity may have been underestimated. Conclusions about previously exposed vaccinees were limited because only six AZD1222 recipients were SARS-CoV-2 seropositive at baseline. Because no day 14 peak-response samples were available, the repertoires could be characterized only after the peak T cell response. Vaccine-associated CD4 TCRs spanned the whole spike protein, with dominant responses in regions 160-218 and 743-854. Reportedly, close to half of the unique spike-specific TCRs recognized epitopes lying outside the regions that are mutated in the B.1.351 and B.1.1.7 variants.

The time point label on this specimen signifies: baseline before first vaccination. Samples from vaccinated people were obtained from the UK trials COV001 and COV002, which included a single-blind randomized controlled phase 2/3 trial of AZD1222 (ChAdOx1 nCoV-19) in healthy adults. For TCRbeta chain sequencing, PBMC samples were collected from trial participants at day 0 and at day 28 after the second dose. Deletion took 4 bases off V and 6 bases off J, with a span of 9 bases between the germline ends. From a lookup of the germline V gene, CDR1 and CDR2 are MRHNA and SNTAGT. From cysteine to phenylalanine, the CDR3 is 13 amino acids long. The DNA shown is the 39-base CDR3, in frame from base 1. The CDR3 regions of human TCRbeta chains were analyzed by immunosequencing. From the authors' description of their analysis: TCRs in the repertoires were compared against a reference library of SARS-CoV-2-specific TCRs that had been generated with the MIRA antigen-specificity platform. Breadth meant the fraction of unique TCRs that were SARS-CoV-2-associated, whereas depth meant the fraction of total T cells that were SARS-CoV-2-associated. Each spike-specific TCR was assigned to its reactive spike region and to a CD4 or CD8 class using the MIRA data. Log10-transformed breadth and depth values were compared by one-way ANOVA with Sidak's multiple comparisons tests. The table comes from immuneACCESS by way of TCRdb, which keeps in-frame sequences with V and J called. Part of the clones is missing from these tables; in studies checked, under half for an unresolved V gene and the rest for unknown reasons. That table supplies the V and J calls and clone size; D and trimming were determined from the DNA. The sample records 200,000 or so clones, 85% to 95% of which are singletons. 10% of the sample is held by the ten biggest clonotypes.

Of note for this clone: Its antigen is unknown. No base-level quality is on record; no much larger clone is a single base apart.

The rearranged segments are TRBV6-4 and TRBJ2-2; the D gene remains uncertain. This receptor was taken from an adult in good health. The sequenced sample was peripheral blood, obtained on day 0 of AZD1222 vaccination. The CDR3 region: CASSVPPAGELFF. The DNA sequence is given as TGTGCCAGCAGTGTGCCCCCCGCCGGGGAGCTGTTTTTT.